This T cell receptor beta chain was captured in a study of T-cell reconstitution after alpha-beta-depleted transplantation in children. Germline values: CDR1 SGHRS, CDR2 YFSETQ. CDR3 length: 14 amino acids. V was clipped by 1 base and J by 1 base, with 8 bases between them. Unique molecular identifiers were incorporated when the TCRbeta library was constructed. In TCRdb, the PCR reads were re-called with MiXCR into one record per CDR3 protein. The sample lists about a million distinct CDR3 sequences, roughly 29% occurring once. The origin of this receptor is a boy in the first two years of life who had a stem cell transplant for SCID, so the T cells may come from the graft donor. The material sequenced was PBMCs, mostly from graft donor cells, taken 360 days after TCRalphabeta/CD19-depleted stem cell transplant. V is TRBV5-1 and J is TRBJ2-5; D uncertain. CDR3 region: CASSLLVPQETQYF. Written as DNA, the CDR3 is TGCGCCAGCAGCTTGTTAGTCCCCCAAGAGACCCAGTACTTC.